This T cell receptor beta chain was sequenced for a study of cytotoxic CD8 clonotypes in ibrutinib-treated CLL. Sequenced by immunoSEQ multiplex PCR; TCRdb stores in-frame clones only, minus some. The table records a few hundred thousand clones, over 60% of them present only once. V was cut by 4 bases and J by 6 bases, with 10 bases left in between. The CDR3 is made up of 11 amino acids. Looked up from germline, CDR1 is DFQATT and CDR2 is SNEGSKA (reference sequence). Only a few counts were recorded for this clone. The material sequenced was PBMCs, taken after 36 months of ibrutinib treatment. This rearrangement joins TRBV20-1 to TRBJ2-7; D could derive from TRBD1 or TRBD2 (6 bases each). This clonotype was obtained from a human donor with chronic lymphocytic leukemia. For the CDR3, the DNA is TGCAGTGCTACAAGGGGGGCCGAGCAGTACTTC. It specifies CSATRGAEQYF.